The sequence of this T cell receptor (beta chain) was determined in a study of early T cells in non-severe SARS-CoV-2 infection. This clonotype occurred many times. Germline values: CDR1 MNHEY, CDR2 SVGAGI. The CDR3 has 14 residues. With 0 bases removed from V and 4 bases from J, the gap between germline ends came to 9 bases. TCRdb independently ran MiXCR on the 5' RACE reads; one entry per CDR3 protein. The sample has about 70,000 distinct CDR3 sequences, approximately 11% seen once. The source material was whole blood. The J gene is TRBJ1-1, the V gene TRBV6-5, with D possibly being TRBD1 (6 bases). The source is an adult who was a healthcare worker with PCR-confirmed SARS-CoV-2 infection or an uninfected control (not recorded which). CDR3 coding DNA: TGTGCCAGCAGTTACTCTACAGGGCCCACTGAAGCTTTCTTT. Translating gives CASSYSTGPTEAFF.